Sequencing of this T cell receptor beta chain was carried out in a study of T cells in Graves' hyperthyroidism and ophthalmopathy. The blood sample dates from first hyperthyroidism diagnosis, preceding any ophthalmopathy symptoms. Using RNA transcripts as the source, TCR beta CDR3 regions were amplified. The TCR CDR3 first-round RT-PCR relied on the HTBI primer set. TCRdb independently ran MiXCR on the multiplex PCR reads; one entry per CDR3 protein. The table lists a few hundred thousand distinct CDR3 sequences, around 16% of them singletons, with roughly 26% in the top ten. Broader study findings: The blood repertoire included most of the expanded thyroid clonotypes above 0.001.

This clonotype was recorded at least ten times. What it binds is not known. The CDR3 spans 14 residues. Germline trimming cut 2 bases from V and 4 bases from J; bases unmatched to any gene: 5. CDR1 and CDR2 from the germline V gene are SGHAT and FQNNGV. J is TRBJ2-7 and V is TRBV11-2; 7 positions agree with TRBD2. The sequence derives from a woman between 18 and 30 years old with Graves' hyperthyroidism that later progressed to Graves' ophthalmopathy. Material for sequencing was blood. The CDR3 here is CASSLKQGGYEQYF. Here the CDR3 DNA reads TGTGCCAGCAGCTTAAAGCAGGGAGGGTACGAGCAGTACTTC.